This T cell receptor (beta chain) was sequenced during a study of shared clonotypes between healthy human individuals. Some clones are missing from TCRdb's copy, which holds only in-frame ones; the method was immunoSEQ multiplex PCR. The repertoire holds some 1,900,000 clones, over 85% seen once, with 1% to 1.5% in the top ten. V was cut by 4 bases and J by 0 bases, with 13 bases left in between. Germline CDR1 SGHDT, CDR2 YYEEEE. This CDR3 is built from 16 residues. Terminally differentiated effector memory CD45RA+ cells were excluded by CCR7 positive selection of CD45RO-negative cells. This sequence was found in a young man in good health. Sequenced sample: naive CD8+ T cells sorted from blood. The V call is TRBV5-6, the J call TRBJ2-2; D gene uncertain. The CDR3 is CASSPHLFANTGELFF. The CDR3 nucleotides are TGTGCCAGCAGCCCGCACCTTTTCGCGAACACCGGGGAGCTGTTTTTT. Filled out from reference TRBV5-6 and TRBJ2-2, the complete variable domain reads DAGVTQSPTHLIKTRGQQVTLRCSPKSGHDTVSWYQQALGQGPQFIFQYYEEEERQRGNFPDRFSGHQFPNYSSELNVNALLLGDSALYLCASSPHLFANTGELFFGEGSRLTVL.